The rows below give T cell receptor beta chains drawn from one sample of a study of response to subunit inactivated influenza vaccine. TCRdb analysed the RT-PCR reads with MiXCR anew, one entry per CDR3 protein. This table holds hundreds of thousands of distinct CDR3 sequences, around 16% found once. Sequencing was performed on PBMCs from blood, taken approximately 12 days after vaccination. These receptors were taken from a man between 45 and 60 years old who received an inactivated influenza vaccine. CDR3s include the opening cysteine and the closing phenylalanine or tryptophan. D genes are given only for firm matches.

>TRBJ2-2|.|TRBV5-1
CASSLTAQPVGGPGELFF
>TRBJ2-2|TRBD1|TRBV10-2
CASSARTGVNTGELFF
>TRBJ2-2|TRBD1|TRBV14
CASKQGRKNTGELFF
>TRBJ2-2|TRBD2|TRBV20-1
CSASTAGYTGELFF
>TRBJ2-7|.|TRBV27
CASSGLGGDSYEQYF
>TRBJ2-7|.|TRBV11-2
CASSPGRIGEQYF
>TRBJ2-2|.|TRBV10-3
CAISRLPAGQQNTGELFF
>TRBJ2-1|.|TRBV29-1
CPAGPPSYNEQFF
>TRBJ2-5|TRBD1|TRBV24-1
CATSDLALDRGQETQYF
>TRBJ2-7|TRBD1|TRBV6-1
CASSITGVRYEQYF
>TRBJ1-4|.|TRBV6-5
CASSYRAGEKLFF
>TRBJ2-2|TRBD1|TRBV19
CASSNTGGGGKTGELFF
>TRBJ2-1|.|TRBV11-1
CASSLGFQGDPFF
>TRBJ2-1|TRBD2|TRBV29-1
CSARLSSGIDNEQFF
>TRBJ1-1|.|TRBV7-2
CASSESVRYTEAFF
>TRBJ2-6|TRBD1|TRBV29-1
CSVTTGGYSGANVLSF
>TRBJ1-6|.|TRBV2
CASGSSGYSPLHF
>TRBJ1-1|.|TRBV20-1
CSAMSGLKNTEAFF
>TRBJ2-1|.|TRBV10-3
CAISDPSKRPYNEQFF
>TRBJ2-4|.|TRBV7-2
CASSLGVAVQNIQYF
>TRBJ1-6|TRBD1|TRBV7-9
CASSRRTGTNSPLHF
>TRBJ1-1|.|TRBV4-2
CASSQDYAGATEAFF
>TRBJ1-1|TRBD1|TRBV7-2
CASSWTGVNTEAFF
>TRBJ1-2|TRBD1|TRBV29-1
CSCTGTGAHYGYTF
>TRBJ1-1|.|TRBV7-9
CASSLDGGSEAFF
>TRBJ2-3|TRBD1|TRBV25-1
CASSGTLGTGWDTQYF
>TRBJ1-1|TRBD1|TRBV5-1
CASSLVWTGGTEAFF
>TRBJ1-5|.|TRBV5-5
CASSFSSRLNQPQHF
>TRBJ1-3|TRBD1|TRBV27
CASSLGQGSTIYF
>TRBJ2-3|TRBD1|TRBV7-8
CASSWGRDRGTDTQYF
>TRBJ2-6|.|TRBV10-3
CAISESKLGISLSGANVLTF
>TRBJ2-3|.|TRBV4-3
CASSQREPGDTQYF
>TRBJ2-3|TRBD2|TRBV7-8
CASSALIGRGADTQYF
>TRBJ2-2|TRBD1|TRBV9
CASSPRTGLTGELFF
>TRBJ2-1|TRBD2|TRBV30
CAWNTGTKYNEQFF
>TRBJ2-1|.|TRBV6-2/TRBV6-3
CASTEGSGKSYNEQFF
>TRBJ2-3|.|TRBV27
CASSLYNDTQYF
>TRBJ2-1|.|TRBV24-1
CATRGGPYNEQFF
>TRBJ1-1|.|TRBV5-1
CASSLFPASEAFF